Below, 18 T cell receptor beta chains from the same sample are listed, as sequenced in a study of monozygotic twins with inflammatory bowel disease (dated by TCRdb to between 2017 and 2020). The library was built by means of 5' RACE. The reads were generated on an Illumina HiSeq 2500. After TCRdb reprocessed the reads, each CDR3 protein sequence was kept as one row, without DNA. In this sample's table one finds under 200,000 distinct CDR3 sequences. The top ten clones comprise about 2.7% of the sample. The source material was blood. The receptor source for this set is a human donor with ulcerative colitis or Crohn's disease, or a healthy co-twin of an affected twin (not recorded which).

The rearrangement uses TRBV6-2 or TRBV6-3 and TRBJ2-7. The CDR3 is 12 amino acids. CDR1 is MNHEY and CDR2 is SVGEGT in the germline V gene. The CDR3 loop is CASRVWGYEQYF.

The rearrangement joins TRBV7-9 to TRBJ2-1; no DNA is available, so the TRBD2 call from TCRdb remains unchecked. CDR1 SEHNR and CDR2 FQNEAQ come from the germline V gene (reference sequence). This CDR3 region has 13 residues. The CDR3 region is CASRSGEYNEQFF.

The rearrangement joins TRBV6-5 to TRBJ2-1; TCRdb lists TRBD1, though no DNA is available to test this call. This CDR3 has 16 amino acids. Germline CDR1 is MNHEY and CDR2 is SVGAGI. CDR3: CASSYNPDRGPNEQFF.

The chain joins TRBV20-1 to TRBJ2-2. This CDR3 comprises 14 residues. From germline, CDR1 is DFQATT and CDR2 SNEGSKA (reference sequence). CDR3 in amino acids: CSARDSSGAGELFF.

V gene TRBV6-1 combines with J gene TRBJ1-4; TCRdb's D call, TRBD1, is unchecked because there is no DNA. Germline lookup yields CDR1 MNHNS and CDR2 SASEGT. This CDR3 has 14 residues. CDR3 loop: CASSGRDSNEKLFF.

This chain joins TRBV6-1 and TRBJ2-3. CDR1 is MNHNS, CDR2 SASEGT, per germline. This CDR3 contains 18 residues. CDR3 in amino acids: CASSEAPYILAGTDTQYF.

CDR3 residues: CSVVIQGNTGELFF. The V and J genes are TRBV29-1 and TRBJ2-2; TCRdb calls TRBD1, which cannot be checked without DNA. Germline V gives CDR1 SQVTM, CDR2 ANQGSEA. The CDR3 has 14 amino acids.

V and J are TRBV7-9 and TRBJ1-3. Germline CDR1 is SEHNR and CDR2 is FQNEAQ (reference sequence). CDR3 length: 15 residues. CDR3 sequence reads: CASSLGQGSGNTIYF.

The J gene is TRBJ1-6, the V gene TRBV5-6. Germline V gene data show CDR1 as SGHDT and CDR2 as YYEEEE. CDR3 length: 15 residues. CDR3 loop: CASSLEGKLGSPLHF.

CDR3 in amino acids: CASSEVMGTEAFF. The chain links TRBV6-1 to TRBJ1-1. CDR1 and CDR2 (germline): MNHNS, SASEGT. The CDR3 totals 13 residues.

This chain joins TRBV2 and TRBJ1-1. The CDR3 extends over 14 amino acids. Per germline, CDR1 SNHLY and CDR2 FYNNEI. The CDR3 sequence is CASSEERFSTEAFF.

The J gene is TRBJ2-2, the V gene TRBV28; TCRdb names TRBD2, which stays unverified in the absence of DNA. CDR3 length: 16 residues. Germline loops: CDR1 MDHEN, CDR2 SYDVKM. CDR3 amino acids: CASSFSKGPNTGELFF.

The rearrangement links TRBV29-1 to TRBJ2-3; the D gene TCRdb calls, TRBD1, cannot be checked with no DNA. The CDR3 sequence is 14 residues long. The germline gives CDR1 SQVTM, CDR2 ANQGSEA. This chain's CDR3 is CSVVSVGGTDTQYF.

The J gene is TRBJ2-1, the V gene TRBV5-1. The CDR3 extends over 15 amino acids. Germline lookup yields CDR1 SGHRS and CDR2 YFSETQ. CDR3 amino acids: CASSLAAGSYNEQFF.

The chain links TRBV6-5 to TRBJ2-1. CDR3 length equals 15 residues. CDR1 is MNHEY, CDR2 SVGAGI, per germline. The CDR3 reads CASSYLGRSYNEQFF.

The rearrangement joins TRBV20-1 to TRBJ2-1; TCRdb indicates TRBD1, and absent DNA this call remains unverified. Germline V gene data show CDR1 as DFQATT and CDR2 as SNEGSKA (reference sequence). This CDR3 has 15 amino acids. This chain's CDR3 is CSASGGMAGYNEQFF.

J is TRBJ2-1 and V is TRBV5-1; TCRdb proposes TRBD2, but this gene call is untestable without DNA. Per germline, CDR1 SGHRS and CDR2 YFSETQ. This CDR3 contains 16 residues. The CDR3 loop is CASSLTSGSSYNEQFF.

The CDR3 loop is CASSQEPLLAGAYNEQFF. The chain combines TRBV4-2 with TRBJ2-1; TCRdb's assignment of TRBD2 cannot be checked, as there is no DNA. Germline lookup yields CDR1 LGHNA and CDR2 YNFKEQ. The CDR3 runs to 18 residues.